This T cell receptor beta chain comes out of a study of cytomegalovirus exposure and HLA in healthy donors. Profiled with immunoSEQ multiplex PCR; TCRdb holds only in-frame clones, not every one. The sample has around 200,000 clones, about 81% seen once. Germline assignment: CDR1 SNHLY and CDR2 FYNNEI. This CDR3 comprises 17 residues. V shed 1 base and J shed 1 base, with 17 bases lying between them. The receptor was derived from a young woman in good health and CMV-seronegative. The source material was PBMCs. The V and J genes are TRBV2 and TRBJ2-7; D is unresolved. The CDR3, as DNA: TGTGCCAGCAGTGAAGTTCGCGGCCGACCCTCTTCCTACGAGCAGTACTTC. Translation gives CASSEVRGRPSSYEQYF.